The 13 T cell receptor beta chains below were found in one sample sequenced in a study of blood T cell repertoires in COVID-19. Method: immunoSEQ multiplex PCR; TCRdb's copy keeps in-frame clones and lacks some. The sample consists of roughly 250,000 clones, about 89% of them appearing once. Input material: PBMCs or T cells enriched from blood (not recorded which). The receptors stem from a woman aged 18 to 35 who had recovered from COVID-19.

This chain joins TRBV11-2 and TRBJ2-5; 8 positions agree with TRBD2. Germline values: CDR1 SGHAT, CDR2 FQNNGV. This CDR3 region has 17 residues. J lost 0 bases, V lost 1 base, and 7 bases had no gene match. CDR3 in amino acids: CASSLVGSGVYQETQYF. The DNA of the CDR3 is TGTGCCAGCAGCTTAGTTGGTAGCGGGGTATACCAAGAGACCCAGTACTTC.

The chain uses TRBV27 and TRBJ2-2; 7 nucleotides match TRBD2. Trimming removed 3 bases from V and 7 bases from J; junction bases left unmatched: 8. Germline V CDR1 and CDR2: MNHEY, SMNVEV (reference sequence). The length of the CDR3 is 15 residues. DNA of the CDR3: TGTGCCAGCAGTTTCGCGGGAGCGTCTTTCGGGGAGCTGTTTTTT. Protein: CASSFAGASFGELFF.

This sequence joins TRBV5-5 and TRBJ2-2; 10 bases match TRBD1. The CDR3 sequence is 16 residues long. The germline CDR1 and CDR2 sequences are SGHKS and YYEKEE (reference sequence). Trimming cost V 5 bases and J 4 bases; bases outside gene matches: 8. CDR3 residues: CASRIRQGALTGELFF. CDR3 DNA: TGTGCCAGCAGGATAAGACAGGGGGCACTCACCGGGGAGCTGTTTTTT.

The chain's CDR3 is CASSLGTSGRDGTDTQYF. CDR3 in DNA: TGTGCCAGCAGTCTCGGGACTAGCGGGAGAGATGGCACAGATACGCAGTATTTT. The chain joins TRBV2 to TRBJ2-3; TRBD2 matches 14 bases. CDR1 and CDR2 (germline): SNHLY, FYNNEI. The CDR3 is 18 residues long. V lost 5 bases and J lost 1; bases outside the gene matches: 8.

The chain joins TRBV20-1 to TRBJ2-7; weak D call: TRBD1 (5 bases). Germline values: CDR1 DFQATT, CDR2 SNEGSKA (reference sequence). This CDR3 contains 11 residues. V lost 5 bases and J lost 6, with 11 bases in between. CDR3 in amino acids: CSASQGGEQYF. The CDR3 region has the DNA TGCAGTGCTTCTCAGGGTGGCGAGCAGTACTTC.

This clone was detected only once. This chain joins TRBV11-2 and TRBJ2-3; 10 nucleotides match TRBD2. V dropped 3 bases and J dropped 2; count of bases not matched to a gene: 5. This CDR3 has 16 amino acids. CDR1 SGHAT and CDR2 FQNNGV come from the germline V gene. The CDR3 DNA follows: TGTGCCAGCAGCTTGGTACTAGCGGGGCCCACAGATACGCAGTATTTT. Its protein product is CASSLVLAGPTDTQYF.

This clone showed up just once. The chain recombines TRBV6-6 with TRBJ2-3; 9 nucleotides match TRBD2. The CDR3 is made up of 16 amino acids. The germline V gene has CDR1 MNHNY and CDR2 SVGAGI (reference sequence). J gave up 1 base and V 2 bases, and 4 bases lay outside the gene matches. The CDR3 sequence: CASSYGRLAGTDTQYF. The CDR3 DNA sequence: TGTGCCAGCAGTTACGGCCGACTAGCGGGCACAGATACGCAGTATTTT.

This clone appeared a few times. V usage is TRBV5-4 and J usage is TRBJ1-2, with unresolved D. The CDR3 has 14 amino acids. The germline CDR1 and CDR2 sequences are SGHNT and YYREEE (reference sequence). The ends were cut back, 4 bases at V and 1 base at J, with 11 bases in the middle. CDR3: CASSERRGNYGYTF. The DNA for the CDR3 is TGTGCCAGCAGCGAGAGACGAGGTAACTATGGCTACACCTTC.

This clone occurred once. The CDR3 reads CASSLVRDRSHGYTF. CDR3 bases: TGTGCCAGCAGCTTAGTCCGTGACAGAAGCCATGGCTACACCTTC. The V gene is TRBV11-2, the J gene TRBJ1-2; weak D call: TRBD1 (5 bases). The CDR3 sequence is 15 residues long. Germline CDR1 reads SGHAT; CDR2 reads FQNNGV. Trimming pared 1 base from V and 6 bases from J, leaving 15 bases between. Full variable domain (rest looked up from reference TRBV11-2 and TRBJ1-2): EAGVAQSPRYKIIEKRQSVAFWCNPISGHATLYWYQQILGQGPKLLIQFQNNGVVDDSQLPKDRFSAERLKGVDSTLKIQPAKLEDSAVYLCASSLVRDRSHGYTFGSGTRLTVV.

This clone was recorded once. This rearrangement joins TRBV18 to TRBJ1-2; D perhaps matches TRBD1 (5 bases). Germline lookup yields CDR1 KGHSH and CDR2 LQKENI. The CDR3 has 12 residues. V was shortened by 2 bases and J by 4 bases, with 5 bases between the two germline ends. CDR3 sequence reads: CASSPDSYGYTF. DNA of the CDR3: TGTGCCAGCTCACCAGACAGCTATGGCTACACCTTC. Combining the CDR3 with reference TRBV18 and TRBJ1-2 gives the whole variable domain NAGVMQNPRHLVRRRGQEARLRCSPMKGHSHVYWYRQLPEEGLKFMVYLQKENIIDESGMPKERFSAEFPKEGPSILRIQQVVRGDSAAYFCASSPDSYGYTFGSGTRLTVV.

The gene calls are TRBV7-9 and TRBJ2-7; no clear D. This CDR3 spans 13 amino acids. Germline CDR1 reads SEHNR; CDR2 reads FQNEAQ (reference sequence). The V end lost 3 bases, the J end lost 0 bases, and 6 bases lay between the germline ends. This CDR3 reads CASSFLSSYEQYF. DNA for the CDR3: TGTGCCAGCAGCTTCTTGAGCTCCTACGAGCAGTACTTC. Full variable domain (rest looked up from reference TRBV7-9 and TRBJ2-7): DTGVSQNPRHKITKRGQNVTFRCDPISEHNRLYWYRQTLGQGPEFLTYFQNEAQLEKSRLLSDRFSAERPKGSFSTLEIQRTEQGDSAMYLCASSFLSSYEQYFGPGTRLTVT.

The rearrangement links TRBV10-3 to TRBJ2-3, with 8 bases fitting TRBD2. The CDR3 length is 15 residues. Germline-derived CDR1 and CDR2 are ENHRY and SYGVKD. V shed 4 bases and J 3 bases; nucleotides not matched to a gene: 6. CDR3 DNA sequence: TGTGCCATCAGTGGGGAAGGCGGGGGGACAGATACGCAGTATTTT. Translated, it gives CAISGEGGGTDTQYF.

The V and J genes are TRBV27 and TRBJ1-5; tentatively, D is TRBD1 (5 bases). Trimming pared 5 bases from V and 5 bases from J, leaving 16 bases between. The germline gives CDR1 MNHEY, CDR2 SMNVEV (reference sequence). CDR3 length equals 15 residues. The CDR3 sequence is CASSSIQGGDQPQHF. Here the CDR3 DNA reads TGTGCCAGCAGTAGTATTCAGGGTGGCGATCAGCCCCAGCATTTT.